This section outlines one T cell receptor beta chain sequence together with its context. Its antigen is not identified. The data derive from a study of cytomegalovirus exposure and HLA in healthy donors. Study findings and constraints: Cytomegalovirus status was reportedly diagnosed by the classifier with high sensitivity and specificity. Researchers reported that three CMV-associated chains were confirmed in vitro as CMV antigen-specific. Productive rates of about 87% or about 30% were seen for most TCR beta V segments in an earlier analysis.

The CDR3 runs to 14 residues. V lost 4 bases and J lost 3, with 10 bases in between. Germline CDR1 and CDR2: MNHNS and SASEGT. Primers included in the PCR were 60 Vbeta and 13 Jbeta primers. Assay used: immunoSEQ multiplex PCR; TCRdb lists only in-frame clones, some missing. The sample includes 110,000 to 150,000 clones, more than 80% seen only once; the top ten take roughly 4%. Sample: PBMCs. The source is a woman aged 40 to 49 in good health and CMV-seropositive. The V call is TRBV6-1, the J call TRBJ1-5; D may be TRBD1 (5 bases). The DNA for the CDR3 is TGTGCCAGCAGTGGACAGCAAAACAATCAGCCCCAGCATTTT. Amino acids: CASSGQQNNQPQHF.